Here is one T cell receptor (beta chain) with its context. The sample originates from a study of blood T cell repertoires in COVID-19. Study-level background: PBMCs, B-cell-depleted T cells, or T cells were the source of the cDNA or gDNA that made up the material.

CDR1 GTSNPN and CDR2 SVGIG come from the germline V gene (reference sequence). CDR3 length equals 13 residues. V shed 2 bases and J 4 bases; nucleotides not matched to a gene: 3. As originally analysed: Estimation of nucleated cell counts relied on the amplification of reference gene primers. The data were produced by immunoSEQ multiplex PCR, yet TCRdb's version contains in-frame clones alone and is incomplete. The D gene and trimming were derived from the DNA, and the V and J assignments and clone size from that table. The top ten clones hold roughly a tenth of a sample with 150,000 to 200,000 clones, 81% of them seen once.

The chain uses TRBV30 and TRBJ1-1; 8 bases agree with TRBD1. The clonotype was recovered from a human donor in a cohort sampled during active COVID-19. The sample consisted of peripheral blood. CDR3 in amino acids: CAWSSQGATEAFF. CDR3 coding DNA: TGTGCCTGGAGTTCTCAGGGGGCCACTGAAGCTTTCTTT.